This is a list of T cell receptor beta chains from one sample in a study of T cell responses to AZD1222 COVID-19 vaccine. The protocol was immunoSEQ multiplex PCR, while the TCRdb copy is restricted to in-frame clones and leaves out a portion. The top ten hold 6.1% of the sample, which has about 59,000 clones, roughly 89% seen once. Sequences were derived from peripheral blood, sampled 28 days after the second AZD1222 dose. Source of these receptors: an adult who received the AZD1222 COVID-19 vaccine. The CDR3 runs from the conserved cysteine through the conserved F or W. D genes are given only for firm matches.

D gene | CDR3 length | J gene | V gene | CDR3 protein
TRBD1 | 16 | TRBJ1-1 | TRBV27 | CASSFLSQGIGTEAFF
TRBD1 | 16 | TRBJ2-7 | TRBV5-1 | CASSLARTGNTYEQYF
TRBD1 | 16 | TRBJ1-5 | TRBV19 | CASTEKDRRSNQPQHF
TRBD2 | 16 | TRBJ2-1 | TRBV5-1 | CASSLDASGRYNEQFF
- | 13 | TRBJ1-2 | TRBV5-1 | CASSLAGNYGYTF
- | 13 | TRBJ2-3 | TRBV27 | CASQKSSPDTQYF
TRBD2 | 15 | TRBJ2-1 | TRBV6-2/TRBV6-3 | CASSLPGLAGEEQFF
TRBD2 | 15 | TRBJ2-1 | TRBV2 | CASSEMSSGNNEQFF
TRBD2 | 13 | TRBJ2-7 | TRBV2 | CASSRGGDYEQYF
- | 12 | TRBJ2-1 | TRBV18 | CASSPQSGSQFF
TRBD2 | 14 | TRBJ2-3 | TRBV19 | CASSPGLGLNTQYF
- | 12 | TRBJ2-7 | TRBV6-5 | CASSPKPYEQYF
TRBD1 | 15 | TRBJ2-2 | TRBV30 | CAWDRGLGNTGELFF
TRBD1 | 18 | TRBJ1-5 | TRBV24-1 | CATSGEGRGRGGNQPQHF
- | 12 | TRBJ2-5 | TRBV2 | CASSDWGETQYF
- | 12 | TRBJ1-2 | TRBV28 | CASSFHRAGYTF
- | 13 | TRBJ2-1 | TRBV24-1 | CATSDRRANEQFF
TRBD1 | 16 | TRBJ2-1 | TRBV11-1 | CASSLRQGASYNEQFF
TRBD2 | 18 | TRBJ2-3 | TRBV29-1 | CSAADSWLETSGRNTQYF
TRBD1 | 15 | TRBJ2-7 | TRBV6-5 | CASSYRGQVYDEQYF
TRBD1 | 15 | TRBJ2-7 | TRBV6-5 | CAIPRDSIYSYEQYF
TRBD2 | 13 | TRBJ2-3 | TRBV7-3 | CASSSSGAPPQYF
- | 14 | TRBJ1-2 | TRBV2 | CASSATKQGYGYTF
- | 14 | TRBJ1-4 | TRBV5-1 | CASSKGQGGEKLFF
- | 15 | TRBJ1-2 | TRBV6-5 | CASSYLQSAHYGYTF
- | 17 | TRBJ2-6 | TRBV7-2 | CASSPPLGRSGANVLTF
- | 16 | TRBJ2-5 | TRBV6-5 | CASSYSRGAGTDPLYF
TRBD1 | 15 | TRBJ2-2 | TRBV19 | CASSIGQGRAGELFF
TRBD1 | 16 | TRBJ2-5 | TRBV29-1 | CSVEFVVKGARETQYF
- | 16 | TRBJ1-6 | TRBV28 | CASRPDRSSYNSPLHF
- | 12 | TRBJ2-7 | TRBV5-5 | CASSPSPGEQYF
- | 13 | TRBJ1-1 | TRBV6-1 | CASSEAGTTEAFF
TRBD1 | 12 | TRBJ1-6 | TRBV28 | CASSLRQGALHF
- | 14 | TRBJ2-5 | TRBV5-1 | CASKWRGLQETQYF
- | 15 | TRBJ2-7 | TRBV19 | CASSIALGGTYEQYF
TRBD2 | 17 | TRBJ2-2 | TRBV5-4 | CASSLGASGANTGELFF
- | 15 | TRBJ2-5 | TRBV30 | CAWSVGGRSGETQYF
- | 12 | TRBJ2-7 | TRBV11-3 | CASSLGTYEQYF
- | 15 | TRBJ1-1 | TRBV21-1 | CASSTNGPGNTEAFF
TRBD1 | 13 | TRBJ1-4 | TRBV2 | CASSQGAGEKLFF
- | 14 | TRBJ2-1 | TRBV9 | CASSLASTYNEQFF
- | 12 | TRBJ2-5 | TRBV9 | CASSLEGRVQYF
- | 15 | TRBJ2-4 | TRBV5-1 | CASSLEYGAKNIQYF
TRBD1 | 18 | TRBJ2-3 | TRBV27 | CASSLWALQGARTDTQYF
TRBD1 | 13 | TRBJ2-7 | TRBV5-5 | CASSLGTGYEQYF
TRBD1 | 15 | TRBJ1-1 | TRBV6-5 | CASSYGQGWNTEAFF